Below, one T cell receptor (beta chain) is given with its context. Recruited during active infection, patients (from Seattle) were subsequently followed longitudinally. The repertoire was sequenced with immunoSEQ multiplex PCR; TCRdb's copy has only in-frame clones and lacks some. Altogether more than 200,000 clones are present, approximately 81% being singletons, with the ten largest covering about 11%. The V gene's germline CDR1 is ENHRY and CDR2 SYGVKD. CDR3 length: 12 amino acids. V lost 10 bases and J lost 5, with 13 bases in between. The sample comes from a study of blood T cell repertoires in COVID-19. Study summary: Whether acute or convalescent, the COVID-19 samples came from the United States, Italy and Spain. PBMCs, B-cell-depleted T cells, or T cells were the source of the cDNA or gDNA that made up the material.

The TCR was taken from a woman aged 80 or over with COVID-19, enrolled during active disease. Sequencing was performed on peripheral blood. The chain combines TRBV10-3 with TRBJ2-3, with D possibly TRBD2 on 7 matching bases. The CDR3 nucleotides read TGTGCCACGGCGGGGGCGGGAGATACGCAGTATTTT. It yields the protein CATAGAGDTQYF.